The 23 T cell receptor beta chains listed next were all sequenced from one sample in a study of T cell responses to AZD1222 COVID-19 vaccine. The protocol was immunoSEQ multiplex PCR, while the TCRdb copy is restricted to in-frame clones and leaves out a portion. The sample lists about 120,000 clones, around 90% occurring once. The sequencing used peripheral blood, collected 28 days after the second AZD1222 dose. The receptors originated from an adult who received the AZD1222 COVID-19 vaccine.

The chain has TRBV18 and TRBJ2-7, with 9 bases that match TRBD1. The CDR3 is 15 amino acids. V lost 2 bases to trimming and J lost 2 bases; unmatched junction nucleotides: 4. In germline, CDR1 is KGHSH, CDR2 LQKENI. The CDR3, as DNA: TGTGCCAGCTCACCAGGACAGGGGTTAGCCTACGAGCAGTACTTC. This encodes CASSPGQGLAYEQYF.

The chain links TRBV30 to TRBJ2-3; D assignment may be TRBD1 or TRBD2 (6 bases each). Germline V gives CDR1 GTSNPN, CDR2 SVGIG (reference sequence). Trimming removed 0 bases from V and 9 bases from J, with 13 bases in between. The CDR3 has 13 residues. CDR3 bases: TGTGCCTGGAGTGTACTGACCGGGGGCACGCAGTATTTT. Protein: CAWSVLTGGTQYF.

V and J are TRBV5-1 and TRBJ2-7; TRBD2 is a possible D gene (5 bases). Germline lookup yields CDR1 SGHRS and CDR2 YFSETQ. V lost 4 bases and J 5 bases, leaving 10 bases between the germline ends. The CDR3 loop spans 12 amino acids. CDR3 nucleotides: TGCGCCAGCAGCCCCTGGCGGGACGAGCAGTACTTC. Translating it yields CASSPWRDEQYF.

This clone was found once. The chain uses TRBV5-6 and TRBJ2-5, with D possibly TRBD2 on 5 matching bases. This CDR3 region has 14 residues. Germline V CDR1 and CDR2: SGHDT, YYEEEE. The V end lost 2 bases, the J end lost 3 bases, and 11 bases lay between the germline ends. CDR3 sequence (DNA): TGTGCCAGCAGCTTACCTGCGACTAAAGAGACCCAGTACTTC. Translating gives CASSLPATKETQYF.

In nucleotides, the CDR3 is TGTGCCAGTATGCGCGGGAGGGGGCACGAGCAGTACTTC. This sequence encodes CASMRGRGHEQYF. This chain joins TRBV19 and TRBJ2-7; 9 bases agree with TRBD2. V dropped 7 bases and J dropped 5; count of bases not matched to a gene: 6. The CDR3 covers 13 residues. The germline gives CDR1 LNHDA, CDR2 SQIVND (reference sequence). Combining the CDR3 with reference TRBV19 and TRBJ2-7 gives the whole variable domain DGGITQSPKYLFRKEGQNVTLSCEQNLNHDAMYWYRQDPGQGLRLIYYSQIVNDFQKGDIAEGYSVSREKKESFPLTVTSAQKNPTAFYLCASMRGRGHEQYFGPGTRLTVT.

In DNA, the CDR3 is TGTGCCAGCAGCTTATACACCGGGGAGCTGTTTTTT. Translation: CASSLYTGELFF. The chain carries TRBV7-3 and TRBJ2-2; no firm D call. This CDR3 is 12 amino acids long. Trimming cost V 2 bases and J 3 bases, with 1 base left between them. The germline gives CDR1 SGHTA, CDR2 FQGTGA.

For this clone: The junction shows a germline mismatch at one end, possibly a read error. This chain links TRBV7-7 with TRBJ2-1; D is ambiguous. CDR3 length equals 12 residues. The germline V gene encodes CDR1 SSHAT and CDR2 FNYEAQ (reference sequence). CDR3 loop: CASSQPYGEQFF. The CDR3 bases are TGTGCTAGCAGCCAACCCTACGGGGAGCAGTTCTTC.

The genes are TRBV18 and TRBJ1-5, with D unresolved. CDR1 KGHSH and CDR2 LQKENI come from the germline V gene. V was trimmed by 6 bases and J by 4 bases, leaving 7 bases between them. CDR3 length equals 12 residues. The CDR3 here is CASSVQNQPQHF. Here the CDR3 DNA reads TGTGCCAGCTCGGTCCAGAATCAGCCCCAGCATTTT.

The chain links TRBV28 to TRBJ2-3; TRBD2 matches 11 bases. With 4 bases clipped from V and 2 bases from J, the junction kept 5 bases outside the gene matches. Germline CDR1 is MDHEN and CDR2 is SYDVKM. The CDR3 is 16 amino acids. The CDR3 sequence: CASSYQLAGVTDTQYF. For the CDR3, the DNA is TGTGCCAGCAGTTATCAACTAGCGGGGGTCACAGATACGCAGTATTTT.

The chain couples TRBV19 to TRBJ1-5; maybe TRBD1 (5 bases). CDR1 is LNHDA, CDR2 SQIVND, per germline (reference sequence). Trimming pared 11 bases from V and 1 base from J, leaving 21 bases between. This CDR3 is built from 16 residues. CDR3 sequence (DNA): TGTGCCGCTAAAGGGGCGGGGGGTTGGAGCAATCAGCCCCAGCATTTT. It specifies CAAKGAGGWSNQPQHF. Filled out from reference TRBV19 and TRBJ1-5, the complete variable domain reads DGGITQSPKYLFRKEGQNVTLSCEQNLNHDAMYWYRQDPGQGLRLIYYSQIVNDFQKGDIAEGYSVSREKKESFPLTVTSAQKNPTAFYLCAAKGAGGWSNQPQHFGDGTRLSIL.

The chain links TRBV28 to TRBJ1-2; D remains ambiguous. Trimming removed 7 bases from V and 3 bases from J, with 18 bases in between. The CDR3 loop spans 15 amino acids. Germline V gene sequence: CDR1 MDHEN, CDR2 SYDVKM. This CDR3 reads CASTTGVEGDYGYTF. The DNA for the CDR3 is TGTGCCAGCACCACTGGGGTGGAGGGTGACTATGGCTACACCTTC.

The J gene is TRBJ2-7, the V gene TRBV9; the D gene could be TRBD1 or TRBD2 (5 bases each). V lost 2 bases to trimming and J lost 3 bases, with 15 bases between them. Germline V gene sequence: CDR1 SGDLS, CDR2 YYNGEE. This CDR3 is 15 amino acids long. CDR3 bases: TGTGCCAGCAGCGTCCAGGGAGTAGGTCGCTACGAGCAGTACTTC. As protein: CASSVQGVGRYEQYF. The complete variable domain, with remaining parts taken from reference TRBV9 and TRBJ2-7, reads DSGVTQTPKHLITATGQRVTLRCSPRSGDLSVYWYQQSLDQGLQFLIQYYNGEERAKGNILERFSAQQFPDLHSELNLSSLELGDSALYFCASSVQGVGRYEQYFGPGTRLTVT.

The chain joins TRBV19 to TRBJ1-2, with D perhaps TRBD1 (6 bases). Germline V CDR1 and CDR2: LNHDA, SQIVND (reference sequence). The V and J ends lost 11 bases and 3 bases respectively, with 10 bases between them. The CDR3 extends over 11 amino acids. This CDR3 reads CALGGDYGYTF. The CDR3 DNA sequence: TGTGCCCTAGGGGGTGACTATGGCTACACCTTC.

The rearrangement joins TRBV9 to TRBJ1-4; D unresolved. Trimming left V 0 bases short and J 0 bases short, with 6 bases between. Looked up from germline, CDR1 is SGDLS and CDR2 is YYNGEE. The CDR3 sequence is 15 residues long. The CDR3 DNA reads TGTGCCAGCAGCGTAGGGAAGTCAACTAATGAAAAACTGTTTTTT. This translates into CASSVGKSTNEKLFF. The full variable domain, in which reference TRBV9 and TRBJ1-4 provide the parts outside the CDR3, is DSGVTQTPKHLITATGQRVTLRCSPRSGDLSVYWYQQSLDQGLQFLIQYYNGEERAKGNILERFSAQQFPDLHSELNLSSLELGDSALYFCASSVGKSTNEKLFFGSGTQLSVL.

This clone has a handful of counts. The chain couples TRBV27 to TRBJ1-3; D might be TRBD1 (5 bases). This CDR3 comprises 15 residues. Trimming pared 2 bases from V and 0 bases from J, leaving 8 bases between. Germline-derived CDR1 and CDR2 are MNHEY and SMNVEV (reference sequence). CDR3 in DNA: TGTGCCAGCAGTTTAGGGGGACCCTCTGGAAACACCATATATTTT. This sequence encodes CASSLGGPSGNTIYF.

The rearrangement joins TRBV30 to TRBJ1-1, with D uncertain. Germline-derived CDR1 and CDR2 are GTSNPN and SVGIG (reference sequence). The germline V and J ends were trimmed by 0 bases and 1 base, with 9 bases remaining between them. The CDR3 totals 14 residues. The chain's CDR3 is CAWSVLRGNTEAFF. The CDR3 DNA is TGTGCCTGGAGTGTACTCCGAGGGAACACTGAAGCTTTCTTT. The full variable domain, in which reference TRBV30 and TRBJ1-1 provide the parts outside the CDR3, is SQTIHQWPATLVQPVGSPLSLECTVEGTSNPNLYWYRQAAGRGLQLLFYSVGIGQISSEVPQNLSASRPQDRQFILSSKKLLLSDSGFYLCAWSVLRGNTEAFFGQGTRLTVV.

The chain has TRBV2 and TRBJ1-5; weak D call: TRBD1 (5 bases). Trimming removed 4 bases from V and 2 bases from J, with 12 bases in between. Germline loops: CDR1 SNHLY, CDR2 FYNNEI. The CDR3 length is 15 residues. CDR3 in amino acids: CASSGGTSGNQPQHF. In DNA form, the CDR3 reads TGTGCCAGCAGTGGAGGGACCTCGGGCAATCAGCCCCAGCATTTT.

This chain connects TRBV4-3 to TRBJ2-1; perhaps TRBD1 as D (6 bases). The CDR3 spans 13 residues. V dropped 5 bases and J dropped 5 bases, with 10 bases sitting between them. Per the germline V gene, CDR1 is LGHNA and CDR2 is YSLEER. This CDR3 is CASSRDTNNEQFF. For the CDR3, the DNA is TGCGCCAGCAGCAGGGACACAAACAATGAGCAGTTCTTC.

This clone was counted a single time. The chain uses TRBV4-1 and TRBJ1-2; D is unclear. The CDR3 has 14 amino acids. The V and J ends lost 0 bases and 4 bases respectively, with 9 bases between them. In germline, CDR1 is MGHRA, CDR2 YSYEKL. In DNA form, the CDR3 reads TGCGCCAGCAGCCAAGATGCAGGTGGCTATGGCTACACCTTC. Translated, it gives CASSQDAGGYGYTF.

V is TRBV4-3 and J is TRBJ2-6, with D possibly matching TRBD2 (5 bases). The CDR3 spans 18 residues. The V gene's germline CDR1 is LGHNA and CDR2 YSLEER. V was clipped by 0 bases and J by 1 base, with 13 bases between them. CDR3 DNA: TGCGCCAGCAGCCAAGATTGGGCGACTACTTCTGGGGCCAACGTCCTGACTTTC. This sequence encodes CASSQDWATTSGANVLTF.

The V and J genes are TRBV28 and TRBJ1-5; TRBD1 matches at 8 bases. Germline V gene sequence: CDR1 MDHEN, CDR2 SYDVKM. The CDR3 runs 15 residues. V shed 7 bases and J 2 bases; nucleotides not matched to a gene: 7. The CDR3 reads CASTLPGQGNQPQHF. CDR3 coding DNA: TGTGCCAGCACCCTGCCGGGACAGGGCAATCAGCCCCAGCATTTT.

This clone was counted ten times or more. This chain links TRBV7-2 with TRBJ1-1, with TRBD1 as a possible D gene (5 bases). There are 16 residues in the CDR3. CDR1 is SGHTA and CDR2 is FQGNSA in the germline V gene. Trimming pared 4 bases from V and 0 bases from J, leaving 15 bases between. CDR3 DNA sequence: TGTGCCAGCAGCTCGCTTTGGGGGGGACTGAACACTGAAGCTTTCTTT. This gives the protein CASSSLWGGLNTEAFF.

This chain links TRBV12-5 with TRBJ2-5, with 14 positions matching TRBD2. The CDR3 has 16 amino acids. CDR1 is LGHNT, CDR2 FRNRAP, per germline. V shed 6 bases, J shed 5 bases, and the junction held 8 bases outside the gene matches. In nucleotides, the CDR3 is TGTGCTAGTGGCTCAGGACTAGCGGGAGGTCGGGAGACCCAGTACTTC. Encoded protein: CASGSGLAGGRETQYF.